One TCR beta chain is described in this entry. The data were produced by immunoSEQ multiplex PCR, yet TCRdb's version contains in-frame clones alone and is incomplete. Among more than 100,000 clones listed, roughly 77% were seen once. The CDR3 has 15 amino acids. Unmatched junction bases numbered 1, after V lost 2 bases and J lost 1 base. Looked up from germline, CDR1 is SGHRS and CDR2 is YFSETQ. The data stem from a study of blood T cell repertoires in COVID-19. As for the study in general: The United States, Italy and Spain provided the acute and convalescent COVID-19 samples. Nucleic acid was either cDNA or gDNA, and it came from T cells, B-cell-depleted T cells, or PBMCs.

The rearrangement links TRBV5-1 to TRBJ2-2, with TRBD2 matching 8 bases. The sequenced material came from peripheral blood. The sequence derives from a man aged 60-69 years with active or convalescent COVID-19. CDR3 in DNA: TGCGCCAGCAGCTTCACTAGCGGGAACACCGGGGAGCTGTTTTTT. Its protein is CASSFTSGNTGELFF.